This entry lists 27 T cell receptor beta chains sequenced from one sample in a study of OX40 agonist ivuxolimab in advanced cancers. Method: immunoSEQ multiplex PCR; TCRdb's copy keeps in-frame clones and lacks some. The sample carries 45,000 to 65,000 clones, around nine tenths recorded once. The sample consisted of CD4+ or CD8+ T cells sorted from blood, taken in a trial of the OX40 agonist ivuxolimab. Source of these receptors: an adult with an advanced solid tumor such as melanoma, head and neck, liver or kidney cancer.

The chain has TRBV10-1 and TRBJ2-2; TRBD2 agrees at 8 bases. The germline V gene encodes CDR1 WNHNN and CDR2 SYGVQD (reference sequence). The CDR3 consists of 14 residues. Trimming cost V 8 bases and J 2 bases; bases outside gene matches: 4. This chain's CDR3 is CASSGGQNTGELFF. CDR3 nucleotide sequence: TGCGCCAGCTCGGGGGGGCAAAACACCGGGGAGCTGTTTTTT.

This sequence joins TRBV7-9 and TRBJ1-2; D is undetermined. Germline assignment: CDR1 SEHNR and CDR2 FQNEAQ (reference sequence). V was shortened by 5 bases and J by 8 bases, with 18 bases between the two germline ends. This CDR3 comprises 14 residues. The CDR3 DNA reads TGTGCCAGCAGCGGAGACGGTCTCCCGGGGGGCTACACCTTC. Its protein is CASSGDGLPGGYTF.

The table lists this clone with a count of one. Here the CDR3 DNA reads TGTGCCAGCAGCAGAAGGGATTCACCCCTCCACTTT. This gives the protein CASSRRDSPLHF. This rearrangement joins TRBV11-3 to TRBJ1-6; D is unclear. V dropped 5 bases and J dropped 8 bases, with 7 bases sitting between them. The CDR3 contains 12 residues. CDR1 is SGHNT and CDR2 is YENEEA in the germline V gene.

The rearrangement links TRBV11-2 to TRBJ2-3, with 10 bases matching TRBD2. V lost 5 bases and J lost 7; bases outside the gene matches: 9. The CDR3 totals 15 residues. CDR1 and CDR2 from the germline V gene are SGHAT and FQNNGV. The CDR3 DNA reads as TGTGCCAGCAGCCCAGGAGCGGGAGGGACTAATACGCAGTATTTT. It specifies CASSPGAGGTNTQYF.

Comments on this clone: Sequence at one end of the junction differs from germline and may be a read error. The J gene is TRBJ2-2, the V gene TRBV7-7; D not certain. The CDR3 consists of 15 residues. Germline V CDR1 and CDR2: SSHAT, FNYEAQ (reference sequence). The CDR3 DNA reads as TGTGCTAGCAGCTTAGGCGTGGGCCTCTCCGGGGAGCTGTTTTTT. Its translation is CASSLGVGLSGELFF.

The chain is built from TRBV11-2 and TRBJ2-7; 10 nucleotides align to TRBD2. Trimming cost V 5 bases and J 4 bases; bases outside gene matches: 8. Germline V gene data show CDR1 as SGHAT and CDR2 as FQNNGV. There are 15 residues in the CDR3. The CDR3 sequence is CASSPTASGGYEQYF. CDR3 DNA: TGTGCCAGCAGCCCAACAGCTAGCGGGGGATACGAGCAGTACTTC. Combining the CDR3 with reference TRBV11-2 and TRBJ2-7 gives the whole variable domain EAGVAQSPRYKIIEKRQSVAFWCNPISGHATLYWYQQILGQGPKLLIQFQNNGVVDDSQLPKDRFSAERLKGVDSTLKIQPAKLEDSAVYLCASSPTASGGYEQYFGPGTRLTVT.

The DNA for the CDR3 is TGTGCCAGCAATCCCCCGGGACAGGGGACCGGGGAGCTGTTTTTT. Translated, it gives CASNPPGQGTGELFF. The chain has TRBV5-6 and TRBJ2-2; 10 bases fit TRBD1. V was pared by 6 bases and J by 5 bases, with 7 bases of the junction left unmatched. Germline V lookup: CDR1 SGHDT, CDR2 YYEEEE. This CDR3 spans 15 amino acids.

Comment on this clone: Other DNA sequences in the same sample also yield this CDR3. This sequence joins TRBV18 and TRBJ2-3; D remains unclear. The CDR3 is 13 residues long. Germline CDR1 and CDR2: KGHSH and LQKENI. The V end was cut by 3 bases, the J end by 2 bases, with 6 bases between. In DNA form, the CDR3 reads TGTGCCAGCTCACCGTCGCTCACAGATACGCAGTATTTT. Translated: CASSPSLTDTQYF.

In this sample, this clone turned up once. The chain carries TRBV19 and TRBJ1-5; 9 bases are shared with TRBD1. Losses at the gene ends were 4 bases for V and 5 bases for J; bases not matched to a gene: 9. CDR1 is LNHDA, CDR2 SQIVND, per germline (reference sequence). The CDR3 spans 16 residues. CDR3 sequence (DNA): TGTGCCAGTAGTAGAGGAGGACAGGGGCTTTATCAGCCCCAGCATTTT. Amino acid sequence: CASSRGGQGLYQPQHF.

The CDR3 DNA reads as TGTGCCAGCAGCTCCTTCGCGGGACAAACCTACAATGAGCAGTTCTTC. This gives the protein CASSSFAGQTYNEQFF. The chain joins TRBV11-2 to TRBJ2-1; D tentatively fits TRBD1 or TRBD2 (6 bases each). Looked up from germline, CDR1 is SGHAT and CDR2 is FQNNGV. The CDR3 length is 16 residues. V was clipped by 4 bases and J by 2 bases, with 15 bases between them.

The V and J genes are TRBV6-1 and TRBJ1-2; D is uncertain. The CDR3 has 12 residues. CDR1 and CDR2 (germline): MNHNS, SASEGT. Trimming removed 6 bases at V and 8 bases at J, with 13 bases between. CDR3: CASSGLYEGYTF. The CDR3 DNA follows: TGTGCCAGCAGCGGACTGTACGAAGGCTACACCTTC.

This rearrangement joins TRBV7-8 to TRBJ1-3; D remains ambiguous. The CDR3 covers 16 residues. V lost 1 base to trimming and J lost 0 bases, with 10 bases between them. CDR1 and CDR2 from the germline V gene are SGHVS and FQNEAQ. CDR3 amino acids: CASSLDPINSGNTIYF. CDR3 coding DNA: TGTGCCAGCAGCTTAGACCCAATAAACTCTGGAAACACCATATATTTT.

This chain joins TRBV11-2 and TRBJ1-2, with D unresolved. The CDR3 has 15 amino acids. Germline V lookup: CDR1 SGHAT, CDR2 FQNNGV. V lost 4 bases to trimming and J lost 4 bases, with 16 bases between them. The CDR3 loop is CASSSNARNSYGYTF. CDR3 DNA sequence: TGTGCCAGCAGCTCTAACGCGCGGAATAGCTATGGCTACACCTTC.

This clone came up a few times. The chain recombines TRBV7-6 with TRBJ1-1; 9 nucleotides line up with TRBD1. CDR3 length: 14 amino acids. J gave up 2 bases and V 5 bases, and 3 bases lay outside the gene matches. CDR1 is SGHVS and CDR2 is FNYEAQ in the germline V gene. In DNA, the CDR3 is TGTGCCAGCAGCCCGGGACAGGGTAACACTGAAGCTTTCTTT. It yields the protein CASSPGQGNTEAFF.

This chain joins TRBV6-1 and TRBJ2-3, with 11 bases fitting TRBD2. Germline CDR1 reads MNHNS; CDR2 reads SASEGT. This CDR3 is built from 15 residues. V lost 8 bases and J lost 2; bases outside the gene matches: 6. CDR3 coding DNA: TGTGCCAGCCAGGGACTAGCGGTTTTCACAGATACGCAGTATTTT. Encoded protein: CASQGLAVFTDTQYF.

The chain is built from TRBV6-5 and TRBJ2-7, with D maybe TRBD1 (6 bases). The CDR3 totals 14 residues. V dropped 2 bases and J dropped 4 bases, with 12 bases sitting between them. The germline V gene has CDR1 MNHEY and CDR2 SVGAGI. The CDR3 sequence: CASSYTGTTYEQYF. CDR3 DNA sequence: TGTGCCAGCAGTTACACCGGGACAACTTACGAGCAGTACTTC.

This clone was counted a few times. The chain couples TRBV6-5 to TRBJ1-1, with D uncertain. Trimming took off 2 bases at V and 1 base at J, with 11 bases between the two ends. The CDR3 loop spans 15 amino acids. Per the germline V gene, CDR1 is MNHEY and CDR2 is SVGAGI. CDR3 amino acids: CASSYGGMGNTEAFF. The CDR3 DNA is TGTGCCAGCAGTTACGGAGGGATGGGGAACACTGAAGCTTTCTTT.

The chain links TRBV27 to TRBJ2-4, with D possibly TRBD1 on 6 matching bases. The CDR3 has 16 amino acids. V was cut by 2 bases and J by 1 base, with 12 bases left in between. CDR1 is MNHEY and CDR2 is SMNVEV in the germline V gene (reference sequence). CDR3 in DNA: TGTGCCAGCAGTTTAGGCAGGGGTGAGGCCAAAAACATTCAGTACTTC. Translating it yields CASSLGRGEAKNIQYF.

The genes are TRBV6-4 and TRBJ2-3; 12 positions agree with TRBD2. Per germline, CDR1 MRHNA and CDR2 SNTAGT. The V segment lost 4 bases and the J segment 3 bases; nucleotides outside the gene matches: 2. The CDR3 totals 15 residues. The CDR3 DNA sequence: TGTGCCAGCAGTGCACTAGCGGGAGGAACAGATACGCAGTATTTT. Its translation: CASSALAGGTDTQYF.

The chain recombines TRBV19 with TRBJ2-2, with TRBD2 as a possible D gene (5 bases). Germline lookup yields CDR1 LNHDA and CDR2 SQIVND (reference sequence). The CDR3 is 16 amino acids. With 7 bases removed from V and 3 bases from J, the gap between germline ends came to 18 bases. The CDR3 is CASKRSSGRDTGELFF. CDR3 coding DNA: TGTGCCAGTAAGAGATCAAGCGGTCGGGACACCGGGGAGCTGTTTTTT.

The chain carries TRBV28 and TRBJ1-2, with D unresolved. CDR1 and CDR2 (germline): MDHEN, SYDVKM. The V gene lost 8 bases and the J gene lost 7 bases, with 11 bases spanning the gap. The CDR3 spans 11 residues. This CDR3 reads CASGFDFGYTF. The DNA for the CDR3 is TGTGCCAGCGGATTCGATTTTGGCTACACCTTC.

This clone appeared a few times. The chain links TRBV6-5 to TRBJ1-1; D not certain. The CDR3 is 13 amino acids. V lost 6 bases and J 0 bases, leaving 8 bases between the germline ends. CDR1 and CDR2 from the germline V gene are MNHEY and SVGAGI. CDR3 protein: CASSTDVNTEAFF. CDR3 DNA sequence: TGTGCCAGCAGCACTGATGTGAACACTGAAGCTTTCTTT.

This clone was picked up one time. The chain uses TRBV30 and TRBJ1-5, with TRBD1 as a possible D gene (5 bases). Looked up from germline, CDR1 is GTSNPN and CDR2 is SVGIG (reference sequence). The CDR3 extends over 13 amino acids. V dropped 1 base and J dropped 5 bases, with 9 bases sitting between them. CDR3 nucleotides: TGTGCCTGGAGTGGTCAGGGTGATCAGCCCCAGCATTTT. Encoded protein: CAWSGQGDQPQHF.

The chain employs TRBV10-3 and TRBJ1-5; tentatively, D is TRBD1 (5 bases). Germline V gene sequence: CDR1 ENHRY, CDR2 SYGVKD. This CDR3 contains 12 residues. Between the trimmed V and J ends, which lost 11 bases and 9 bases, there was a span of 17 bases. The CDR3 protein is CAGGAAKGPQHF. DNA of the CDR3: TGTGCCGGCGGGGCAGCGAAGGGGCCCCAGCATTTT.

This chain connects TRBV9 to TRBJ2-6, with a tentative D call TRBD1 (6 bases). V lost 4 bases, J lost 4 bases, and 12 bases lay in between. The CDR3 extends over 15 amino acids. CDR1 and CDR2 from the germline V gene are SGDLS and YYNGEE. The CDR3, as DNA: TGTGCCAGCAGCACACAGGGAGTCGGGGCCAACGTCCTGACTTTC. Translated, it gives CASSTQGVGANVLTF.

This chain joins TRBV6-5 and TRBJ1-2; 7 bases are a match to TRBD1. In germline, CDR1 is MNHEY, CDR2 SVGAGI. This CDR3 contains 11 residues. With V trimmed by 9 bases and J by 7 bases, 5 bases remained unmatched. The CDR3 reads CASGTDSGYTF. The DNA for the CDR3 is TGTGCCAGTGGGACAGACAGTGGCTACACCTTC.

The table lists this clone with a count of one. The chain carries TRBV6-6 and TRBJ2-7; D is uncertain. The CDR3 loop spans 15 amino acids. Germline V gene data show CDR1 as MNHNY and CDR2 as SVGAGI (reference sequence). Trimming pared 5 bases from V and 0 bases from J, leaving 14 bases between. The CDR3 DNA reads as TGTGCCAGCAGTCTATCATTGCAATCCTCCTACGAGCAGTACTTC. It yields the protein CASSLSLQSSYEQYF.